The subject of this entry is one T cell receptor beta chain. The donors were members of the validation cohort comprising 120 subjects, separate from the approximately 670-subject first cohort. The data originate from a study of cytomegalovirus exposure and HLA in healthy donors. Assay used: immunoSEQ multiplex PCR; TCRdb lists only in-frame clones, some missing. The data hold 250,000 to 300,000 clones, with around 89% observed a single time. Trimming removed 5 bases from V and 4 bases from J; junction bases left unmatched: 5. The CDR3 is 14 residues long. Germline V gene data show CDR1 as MDHEN and CDR2 as SYDVKM.

The sample comprised PBMCs. This clonotype was obtained from a woman aged 18-29 years in good health and CMV-seronegative. The V and J genes are TRBV28 and TRBJ1-2, with TRBD1 matching 9 bases. Here the CDR3 reads CASSGRDRAYGYTF. CDR3 DNA: TGTGCCAGCAGTGGCCGGGACAGGGCCTATGGCTACACCTTC.